The 2 T cell receptor beta chains in this list originate from one sample, sequenced in a study of blood T cell repertoires in COVID-19. TCRdb's table, derived via immunoSEQ multiplex PCR, lists solely in-frame clones and lacks some. The profile shows about 160,000 clones, 70% to 80% of them singletons. The sample comprised peripheral blood. These receptor sequences come from a woman aged 60 to 75 with COVID-19, enrolled during active disease.

The chain couples TRBV5-4 to TRBJ1-3, with TRBD1 matching 7 bases. Germline assignment: CDR1 SGHNT and CDR2 YYREEE (reference sequence). Unmatched junction bases numbered 3, after V lost 6 bases and J lost 3 bases. This CDR3 has 13 residues. The CDR3: CASTRDSGNTIYF. CDR3 coding DNA: TGTGCCAGCACAAGGGACAGTGGAAACACCATATATTTT.

This chain links TRBV5-4 with TRBJ2-1; D unclear. The CDR3 spans 13 residues. V shed 2 bases and J shed 7 bases, with 10 bases lying between them. The germline V gene encodes CDR1 SGHNT and CDR2 YYREEE (reference sequence). CDR3 nucleotide sequence: TGTGCCAGCAGCTTTGTGACTTCAAATGAGCAGTTCTTC. Its protein is CASSFVTSNEQFF. The full variable domain, in which reference TRBV5-4 and TRBJ2-1 provide the parts outside the CDR3, is ETGVTQSPTHLIKTRGQQVTLRCSSQSGHNTVSWYQQALGQGPQFIFQYYREEENGRGNFPPRFSGLQFPNYSSELNVNALELDDSALYLCASSFVTSNEQFFGPGTRLTVL.